The next 4 T cell receptor beta chains were all read from a single sample in a study of regulatory T cells in long-lasting Graves disease. Stated time point: newly diagnosed GD, antithyroid drugs for less than 3 months. With RNA extracted from PBMCs as input, the TCR library was made. To make TCR beta libraries, researchers used iRepertoire HTBI primers and Arm-PCR of CDR3 regions. TCRdb itself ran the multiplex PCR reads through MiXCR, one entry per CDR3 protein. The sample lists about 430,000 distinct CDR3 sequences, approximately 16% occurring once. These records were also assigned to another study, of T cells in Graves' hyperthyroidism and ophthalmopathy.

Sequenced material: peripheral blood mononuclear cells (PBMCs), taken at new diagnosis, from a patient treated with antithyroid drugs. These receptors came from a woman between 35 and 50 years old with Graves disease.

This chain links TRBV14 with TRBJ2-1; 7 nucleotides align to TRBD1. The CDR3 is 15 residues long. The V gene's germline CDR1 is SGHDN and CDR2 FVKESK. The ends lost 3 bases at V and 1 base at J; junction bases unmatched: 3. CDR3 sequence reads: CASSHHRGSYNEQFF. CDR3 coding DNA: TGTGCCAGCAGCCACCACAGGGGATCCTACAATGAGCAGTTCTTC.

The V call is TRBV19, the J call TRBJ2-1, with 8 bases that match TRBD2. This CDR3 contains 15 residues. The V gene end was trimmed by 2 bases and the J gene end by 6 bases; junction bases not matched to a gene: 6. CDR1 and CDR2 from the germline V gene are LNHDA and SQIVND (reference sequence). CDR3 amino acids: CASSIPSGRVNEQFF. CDR3 in DNA: TGTGCCAGTAGTATACCCAGCGGGAGAGTCAATGAGCAGTTCTTC.

This clonotype was recorded many times. The chain combines TRBV3-1 with TRBJ1-2, with TRBD1 identical over 7 bases. The V segment lost 1 base and the J segment 4 bases; nucleotides outside the gene matches: 3. The length of the CDR3 is 14 residues. Germline V gene lookup returns CDR1 LGHDT and CDR2 YNNKEL (reference sequence). CDR3 sequence: CASSQAGGPYGYTF. CDR3 DNA: TGTGCCAGCAGCCAAGCAGGGGGGCCCTATGGCTACACCTTC. Combining the CDR3 with reference TRBV3-1 and TRBJ1-2 gives the whole variable domain DTAVSQTPKYLVTQMGNDKSIKCEQNLGHDTMYWYKQDSKKFLKIMFSYNNKELIINETVPNRFSPKSPDKAHLNLHINSLELGDSAVYFCASSQAGGPYGYTFGSGTRLTVV.

The V and J genes are TRBV6-2 or TRBV6-3 and TRBJ2-7; the match to TRBD1 covers 8 bases. There are 14 residues in the CDR3. CDR1 is MNHEY and CDR2 is SVGEGT in the germline V gene. V was pared by 5 bases and J by 5 bases, with 8 bases of the junction left unmatched. CDR3 bases: TGTGCCAGCAGTCCTCAGGGGGCTGTGGACGAGCAGTACTTC. Its protein product is CASSPQGAVDEQYF.